This T cell receptor beta chain was obtained from a study of neurological immune-mediated disorders. Findings and limits, study-wide: It was HTLV-1-associated myelopathy that showed the most TCR clonal expansion, while multiple sclerosis showed the least, falling below healthy controls. Expanded clones shared no CDR3 amino acid sequences across subjects, suggesting private repertoires in all groups.

This CDR3 has 16 amino acids. The germline V gene has CDR1 SGHDN and CDR2 FVKESK. The germline V and J ends were trimmed by 1 base and 5 bases, with 17 bases remaining between them. In the case of this clonotype: Its target is unknown.

Each CDR3 protein gets one entry after TCRdb re-called the 5' RACE reads with MiXCR. The data contain some 22,000 distinct CDR3 sequences, roughly an eighth of them singletons. Time point denoted: technical triplicate 1. J is TRBJ2-5 and V is TRBV14, with a weak D call TRBD1 (5 bases). This TCR derives from a female donor with HTLV-1-associated myelopathy (HAM/TSP). Sample: CD4+ T cells from blood. CDR3 sequence (DNA): TGTGCCAGCAGCCAAGGTGAAGTCAGGGTCTGTGAGACCCAGTACTTC. Its translation is CASSQGEVRVCETQYF.